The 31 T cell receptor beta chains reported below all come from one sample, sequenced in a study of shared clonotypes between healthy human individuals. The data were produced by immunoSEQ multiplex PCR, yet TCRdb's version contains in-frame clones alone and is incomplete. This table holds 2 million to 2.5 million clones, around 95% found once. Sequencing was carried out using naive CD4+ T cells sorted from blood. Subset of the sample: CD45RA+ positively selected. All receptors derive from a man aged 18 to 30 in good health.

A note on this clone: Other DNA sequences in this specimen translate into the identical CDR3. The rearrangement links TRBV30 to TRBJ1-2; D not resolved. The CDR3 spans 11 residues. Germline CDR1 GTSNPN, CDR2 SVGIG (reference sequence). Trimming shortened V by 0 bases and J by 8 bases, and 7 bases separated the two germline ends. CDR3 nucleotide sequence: TGTGCCTGGAGTGTGGGAGGAGGCTACACCTTC. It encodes CAWSVGGGYTF.

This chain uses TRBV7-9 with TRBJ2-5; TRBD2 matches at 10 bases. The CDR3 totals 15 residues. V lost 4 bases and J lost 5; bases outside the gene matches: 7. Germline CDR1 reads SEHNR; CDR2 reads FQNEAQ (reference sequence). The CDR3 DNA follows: TGTGCCAGCAGCTCAAGCGGGAGGGCCTTGGAGACCCAGTACTTC. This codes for CASSSSGRALETQYF. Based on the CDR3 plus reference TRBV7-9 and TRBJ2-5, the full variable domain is DTGVSQNPRHKITKRGQNVTFRCDPISEHNRLYWYRQTLGQGPEFLTYFQNEAQLEKSRLLSDRFSAERPKGSFSTLEIQRTEQGDSAMYLCASSSSGRALETQYFGPGTRLLVL.

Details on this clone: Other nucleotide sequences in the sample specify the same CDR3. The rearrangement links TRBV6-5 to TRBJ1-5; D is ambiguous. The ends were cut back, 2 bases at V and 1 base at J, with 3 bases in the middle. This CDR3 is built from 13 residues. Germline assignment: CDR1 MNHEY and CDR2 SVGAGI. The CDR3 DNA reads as TGTGCCAGCAGTTACAGGAGCAATCAGCCCCAGCATTTT. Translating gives CASSYRSNQPQHF.

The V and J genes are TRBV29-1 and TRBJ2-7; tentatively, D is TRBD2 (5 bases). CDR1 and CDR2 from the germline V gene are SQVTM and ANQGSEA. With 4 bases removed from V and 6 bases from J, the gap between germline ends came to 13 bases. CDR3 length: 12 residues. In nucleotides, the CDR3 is TGCAGCGTTGTTTTCGGGGTAGGCGAGCAGTACTTC. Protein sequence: CSVVFGVGEQYF.

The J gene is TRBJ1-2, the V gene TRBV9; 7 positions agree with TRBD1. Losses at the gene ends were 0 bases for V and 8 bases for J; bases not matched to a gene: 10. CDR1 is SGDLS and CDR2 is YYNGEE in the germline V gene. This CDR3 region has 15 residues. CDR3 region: CASSVGQGSLGGYTF. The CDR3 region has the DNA TGTGCCAGCAGCGTAGGACAGGGAAGCTTAGGAGGCTACACCTTC.

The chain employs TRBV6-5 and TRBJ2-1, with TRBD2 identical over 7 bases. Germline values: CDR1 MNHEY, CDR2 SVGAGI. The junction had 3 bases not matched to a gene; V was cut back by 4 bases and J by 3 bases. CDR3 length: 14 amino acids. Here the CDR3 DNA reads TGTGCCAGCAGTTCGGGACTAAACTACAATGAGCAGTTCTTC. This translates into CASSSGLNYNEQFF.

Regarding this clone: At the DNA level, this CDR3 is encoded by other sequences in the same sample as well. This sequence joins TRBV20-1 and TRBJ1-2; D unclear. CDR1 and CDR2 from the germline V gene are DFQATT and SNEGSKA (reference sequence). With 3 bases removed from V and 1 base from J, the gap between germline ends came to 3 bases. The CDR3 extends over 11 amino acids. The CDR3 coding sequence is TGCAGTGCTAGGGTTAACTATGGCTACACCTTC. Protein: CSARVNYGYTF.

The DNA for the CDR3 is TGTGCCAGCAGTCCCTCCCCTTGGGGCGGGGGTGACTACGAGCAGTACTTC. It codes for CASSPSPWGGGDYEQYF. This sequence joins TRBV28 and TRBJ2-7, with 7 bases fitting TRBD2. The ends lost 5 bases at V and 3 bases at J; junction bases unmatched: 16. The CDR3 is made up of 17 amino acids. Germline CDR1 MDHEN, CDR2 SYDVKM.

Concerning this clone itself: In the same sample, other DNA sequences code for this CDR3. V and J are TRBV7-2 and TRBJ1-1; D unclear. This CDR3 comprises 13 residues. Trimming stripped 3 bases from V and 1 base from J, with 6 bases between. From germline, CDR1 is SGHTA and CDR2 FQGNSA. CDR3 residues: CASSFRENTEAFF. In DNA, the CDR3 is TGTGCCAGCAGCTTCCGAGAGAACACTGAAGCTTTCTTT.

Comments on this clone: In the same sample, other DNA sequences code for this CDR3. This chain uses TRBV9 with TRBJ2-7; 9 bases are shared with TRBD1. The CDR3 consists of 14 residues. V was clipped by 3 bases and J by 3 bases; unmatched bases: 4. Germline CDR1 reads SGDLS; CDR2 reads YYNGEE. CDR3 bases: TGTGCCAGCAGCGCCGGGACAGGGCTCTACGAGCAGTACTTC. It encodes CASSAGTGLYEQYF.

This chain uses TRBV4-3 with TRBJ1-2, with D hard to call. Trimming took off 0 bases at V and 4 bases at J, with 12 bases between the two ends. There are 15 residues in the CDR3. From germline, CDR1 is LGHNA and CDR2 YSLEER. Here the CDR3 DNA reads TGCGCCAGCAGCCAAGAAACGGATCCTTTCTATGGCTACACCTTC. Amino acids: CASSQETDPFYGYTF.

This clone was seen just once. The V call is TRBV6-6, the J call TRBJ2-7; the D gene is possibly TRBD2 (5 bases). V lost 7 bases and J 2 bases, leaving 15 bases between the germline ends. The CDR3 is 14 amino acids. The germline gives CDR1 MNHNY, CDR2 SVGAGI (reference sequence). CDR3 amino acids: CASTEGIYAYEQYF. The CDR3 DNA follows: TGTGCCAGCACCGAGGGTATCTATGCCTACGAGCAGTACTTC.

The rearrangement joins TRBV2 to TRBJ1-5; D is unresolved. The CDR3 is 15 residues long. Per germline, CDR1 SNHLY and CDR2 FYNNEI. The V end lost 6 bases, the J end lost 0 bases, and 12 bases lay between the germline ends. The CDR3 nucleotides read TGTGCCAGCAGACCGACGGATTATAGCAATCAGCCCCAGCATTTT. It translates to CASRPTDYSNQPQHF.

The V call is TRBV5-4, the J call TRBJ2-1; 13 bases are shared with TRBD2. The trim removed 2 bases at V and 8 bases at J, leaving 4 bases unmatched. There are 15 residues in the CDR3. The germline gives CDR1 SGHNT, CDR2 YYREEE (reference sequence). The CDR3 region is CASSLGTSGIYEQFF. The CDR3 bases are TGTGCCAGCAGCTTAGGGACTAGCGGGATATATGAGCAGTTCTTC.

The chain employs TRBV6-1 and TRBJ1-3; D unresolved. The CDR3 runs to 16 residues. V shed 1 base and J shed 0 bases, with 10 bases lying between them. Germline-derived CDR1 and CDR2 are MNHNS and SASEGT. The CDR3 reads CASSEVAGSSGNTIYF. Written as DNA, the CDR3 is TGTGCCAGCAGTGAAGTAGCAGGCAGCTCTGGAAACACCATATATTTT.

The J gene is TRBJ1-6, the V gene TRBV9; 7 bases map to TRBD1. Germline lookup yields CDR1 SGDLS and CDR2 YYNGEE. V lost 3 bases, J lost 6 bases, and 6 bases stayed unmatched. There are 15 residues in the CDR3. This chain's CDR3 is CASSGTGTVNSPLHF. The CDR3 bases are TGTGCCAGCAGCGGAACCGGGACAGTTAATTCACCCCTCCACTTT.

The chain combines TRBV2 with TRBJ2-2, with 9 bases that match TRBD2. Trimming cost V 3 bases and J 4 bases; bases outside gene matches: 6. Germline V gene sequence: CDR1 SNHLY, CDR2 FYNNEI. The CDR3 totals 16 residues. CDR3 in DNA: TGTGCCAGCAGTGAGTTAGCGGGAGTCGCCACCGGGGAGCTGTTTTTT. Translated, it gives CASSELAGVATGELFF.

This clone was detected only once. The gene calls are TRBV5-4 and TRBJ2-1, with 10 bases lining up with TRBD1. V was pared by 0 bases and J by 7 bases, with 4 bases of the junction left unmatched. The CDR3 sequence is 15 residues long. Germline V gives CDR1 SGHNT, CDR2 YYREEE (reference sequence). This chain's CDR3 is CASSLVGQGNNEQFF. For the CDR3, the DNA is TGTGCCAGCAGCTTGGTGGGACAGGGGAATAATGAGCAGTTCTTC.

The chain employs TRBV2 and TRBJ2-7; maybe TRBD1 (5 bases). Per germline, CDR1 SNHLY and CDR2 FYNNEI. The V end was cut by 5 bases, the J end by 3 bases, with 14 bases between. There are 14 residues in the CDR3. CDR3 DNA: TGTGCCAGCAGTAGGGGAACAGGAAACTACGAGCAGTACTTC. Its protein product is CASSRGTGNYEQYF.

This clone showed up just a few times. The DNA for the CDR3 is TGCGCCAGCAGCTTGGTTCGGTCACTGGGTCCCGGGGAGCTGTTTTTT. This encodes CASSLVRSLGPGELFF. The chain couples TRBV5-1 to TRBJ2-2; D not certain. CDR1 is SGHRS, CDR2 YFSETQ, per germline. The CDR3 spans 16 residues. The V end was cut by 0 bases, the J end by 6 bases, with 15 bases between.

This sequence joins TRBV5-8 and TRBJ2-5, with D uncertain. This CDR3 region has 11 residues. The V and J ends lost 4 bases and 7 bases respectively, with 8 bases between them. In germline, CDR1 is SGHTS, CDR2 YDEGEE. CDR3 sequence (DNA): TGTGCCAGCAGCCCCCCGGGGACCCAGTACTTC. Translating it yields CASSPPGTQYF.

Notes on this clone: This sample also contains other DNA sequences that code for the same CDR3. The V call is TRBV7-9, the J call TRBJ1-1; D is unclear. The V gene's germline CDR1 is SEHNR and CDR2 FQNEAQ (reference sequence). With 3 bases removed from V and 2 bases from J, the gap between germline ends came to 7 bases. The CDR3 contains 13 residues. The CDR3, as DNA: TGTGCCAGCAGCTTCTTCGAAAACACTGAAGCTTTCTTT. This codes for CASSFFENTEAFF. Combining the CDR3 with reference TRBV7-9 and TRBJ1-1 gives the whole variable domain DTGVSQNPRHKITKRGQNVTFRCDPISEHNRLYWYRQTLGQGPEFLTYFQNEAQLEKSRLLSDRFSAERPKGSFSTLEIQRTEQGDSAMYLCASSFFENTEAFFGQGTRLTVV.

The CDR3 sequence: CASSGRGTTDTQYF. In nucleotides, the CDR3 is TGTGCCAGCAGTGGAAGGGGGACCACAGATACGCAGTATTTT. The chain is built from TRBV2 and TRBJ2-3, with D possibly TRBD1 on 6 matching bases. The CDR3 totals 14 residues. Germline V gene data show CDR1 as SNHLY and CDR2 as FYNNEI. Deletions cut 4 bases from V and 2 bases from J, with 10 bases between.

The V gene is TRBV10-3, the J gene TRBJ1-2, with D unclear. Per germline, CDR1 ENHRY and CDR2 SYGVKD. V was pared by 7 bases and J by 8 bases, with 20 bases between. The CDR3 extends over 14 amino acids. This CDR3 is CAINDQTGAKGYTF. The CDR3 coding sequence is TGTGCCATCAATGACCAAACGGGCGCTAAGGGCTACACCTTC.

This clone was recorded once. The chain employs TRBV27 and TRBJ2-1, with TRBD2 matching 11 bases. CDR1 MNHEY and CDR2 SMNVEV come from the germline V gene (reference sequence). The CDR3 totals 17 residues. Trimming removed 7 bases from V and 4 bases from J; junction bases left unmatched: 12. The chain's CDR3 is CASTSPGLAENYNEQFF. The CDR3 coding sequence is TGTGCCAGCACGTCCCCGGGACTAGCGGAGAATTACAATGAGCAGTTCTTC.

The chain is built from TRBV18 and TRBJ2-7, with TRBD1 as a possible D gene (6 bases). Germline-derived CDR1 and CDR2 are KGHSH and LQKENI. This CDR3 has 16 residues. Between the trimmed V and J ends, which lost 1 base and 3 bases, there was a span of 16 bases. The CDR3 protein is CASSPRVSTGLYEQYF. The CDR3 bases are TGTGCCAGCTCACCACGCGTCAGCACAGGGCTCTACGAGCAGTACTTC.

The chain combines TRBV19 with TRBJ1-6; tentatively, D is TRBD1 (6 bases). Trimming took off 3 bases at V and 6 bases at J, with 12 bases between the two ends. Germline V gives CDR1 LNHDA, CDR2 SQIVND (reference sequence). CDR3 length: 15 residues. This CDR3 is CASSITGPINSPLHF. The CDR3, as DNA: TGTGCCAGTAGTATCACAGGGCCCATTAATTCACCCCTCCACTTT.

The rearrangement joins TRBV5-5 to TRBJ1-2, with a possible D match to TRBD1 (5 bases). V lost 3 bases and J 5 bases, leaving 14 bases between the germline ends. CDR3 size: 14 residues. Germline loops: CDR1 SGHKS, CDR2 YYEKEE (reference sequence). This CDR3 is CASSSGLGSYGYTF. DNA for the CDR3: TGTGCCAGCAGCTCGGGACTGGGATCTTATGGCTACACCTTC.

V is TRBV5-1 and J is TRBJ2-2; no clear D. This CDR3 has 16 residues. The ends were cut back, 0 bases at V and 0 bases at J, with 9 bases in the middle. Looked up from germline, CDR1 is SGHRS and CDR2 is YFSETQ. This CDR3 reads CASSLGTSANTGELFF. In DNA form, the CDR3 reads TGCGCCAGCAGCTTGGGGACGTCTGCGAACACCGGGGAGCTGTTTTTT.

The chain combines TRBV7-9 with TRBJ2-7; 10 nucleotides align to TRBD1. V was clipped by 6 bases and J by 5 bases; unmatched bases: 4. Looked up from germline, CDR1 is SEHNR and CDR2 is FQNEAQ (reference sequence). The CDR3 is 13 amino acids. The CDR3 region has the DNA TGTGCCAGCAGTCCCGGGACAGGGGACGAGCAGTACTTC. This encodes CASSPGTGDEQYF.

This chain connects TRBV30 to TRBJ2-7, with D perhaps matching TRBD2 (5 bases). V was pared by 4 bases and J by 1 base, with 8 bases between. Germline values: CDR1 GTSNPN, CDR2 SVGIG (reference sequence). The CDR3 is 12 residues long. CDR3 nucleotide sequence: TGTGCCTGGAAACGACTATCCTACGAGCAGTACTTC. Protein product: CAWKRLSYEQYF.